Listed here are 16 T cell receptor beta chains from one sample, sequenced in a study of T cells in Graves' hyperthyroidism and ophthalmopathy. Amplified regions were TCR beta CDR3 sequences from RNA transcripts. The HTBI primer set drove a first-round RT-PCR of the TCR CDR3. Each CDR3 protein gets one entry after TCRdb re-called the multiplex PCR reads with MiXCR. In the table there are approximately 600,000 distinct CDR3 sequences, more than 20% of which are singletons. The sequencing sample was made of blood. The receptors come from a man aged 25-45 years with Graves' ophthalmopathy.

This clonotype was seen only a few times. This chain uses TRBV28 with TRBJ1-1, with no clear D. V was trimmed by 4 bases and J by 11 bases, leaving 11 bases between them. Germline CDR1 is MDHEN and CDR2 is SYDVKM. The CDR3 totals 11 residues. CDR3 nucleotide sequence: TGTGCCAGCAGTTCTCCTAGAGGGGCTTTCTTT. Its translation is CASSSPRGAFF. Looking up the rest from reference TRBV28 and TRBJ1-1 gives the full variable domain: DVKVTQSSRYLVKRTGEKVFLECVQDMDHENMFWYRQDPGLGLRLIYFSYDVKMKEKGDIPEGYSVSREKKERFSLILESASTNQTSMYLCASSSPRGAFFGQGTRLTVV.

The V and J genes are TRBV30 and TRBJ2-7; TRBD2 matches at 11 bases. Germline lookup yields CDR1 GTSNPN and CDR2 SVGIG (reference sequence). The V gene end was trimmed by 1 base and the J gene end by 6 bases; junction bases not matched to a gene: 2. The CDR3 runs 13 residues. Written as DNA, the CDR3 is TGTGCCTGGAGTGGACTAGCGGGAACCGAGCAGTACTTC. Its protein product is CAWSGLAGTEQYF.

V and J are TRBV20-1 and TRBJ2-7; no reliable D call. Germline CDR1 and CDR2: DFQATT and SNEGSKA (reference sequence). Trimming took 0 bases from V and 3 from J, leaving 15 bases between them. CDR3 length equals 15 residues. CDR3: CSARDLVLGVYEQYF. DNA for the CDR3: TGCAGTGCTAGAGATTTGGTCCTTGGGGTCTACGAGCAGTACTTC.

The V gene is TRBV7-9, the J gene TRBJ1-1; D is possibly TRBD1 (5 bases). The CDR3 covers 16 residues. Germline CDR1 reads SEHNR; CDR2 reads FQNEAQ (reference sequence). V lost 1 base, J lost 1 base, and 13 bases lay in between. CDR3 protein: CASSLVSGLRNTEAFF. CDR3 bases: TGTGCCAGCAGCTTAGTATCGGGACTTCGGAACACTGAAGCTTTCTTT.

This clonotype was counted only a few times. V and J are TRBV4-1 and TRBJ1-2, with TRBD1 matching 7 bases. Trimming took 2 bases from V and 4 from J; bases not matched to a gene: 4. The germline gives CDR1 MGHRA, CDR2 YSYEKL. The CDR3 contains 14 residues. CDR3 sequence reads: CASSQTGVSYGYTF. The CDR3 DNA reads TGCGCCAGCAGCCAAACAGGGGTGAGCTATGGCTACACCTTC.

There are a few counts of this clonotype. The chain uses TRBV15 and TRBJ2-7; possibly TRBD1 for D (5 bases). The germline V gene has CDR1 LNHNV and CDR2 YYDKDF (reference sequence). The CDR3 has 14 residues. V lost 5 bases to trimming and J lost 2 bases, with 13 bases between them. CDR3 coding DNA: TGTGCCACCAGCTCCCGACAGCTAGCCTACGAGCAGTACTTC. This encodes CATSSRQLAYEQYF.

This rearrangement joins TRBV6-5 to TRBJ2-7, with 8 bases aligning to TRBD1. Trimming cost V 2 bases and J 5 bases; bases outside gene matches: 5. The CDR3 loop spans 14 amino acids. In germline, CDR1 is MNHEY, CDR2 SVGAGI. The CDR3 sequence: CASSYSQGAHEQYF. The CDR3 coding sequence is TGTGCCAGCAGTTACAGCCAGGGGGCCCACGAGCAGTACTTC.

This clonotype was detected many times. The chain employs TRBV11-2 and TRBJ2-5, with 12 bases aligning to TRBD2. This CDR3 region has 15 residues. Germline trimming cut 1 base from V and 5 bases from J; bases unmatched to any gene: 2. The germline gives CDR1 SGHAT, CDR2 FQNNGV. DNA of the CDR3: TGTGCCAGCAGCTTAGGGACTAGCGGGACGGAGACCCAGTACTTC. This gives the protein CASSLGTSGTETQYF.

This clonotype appeared a few times. The rearrangement links TRBV6-2 or TRBV6-3 to TRBJ2-3, with 7 bases identical to TRBD1. V dropped 2 bases and J dropped 2; count of bases not matched to a gene: 7. Per the germline V gene, CDR1 is MNHEY and CDR2 is SVGEGT. The CDR3 is 16 amino acids. CDR3: CASSYRTGTATDTQYF. CDR3 bases: TGTGCCAGCAGTTACCGGACCGGGACAGCCACAGATACGCAGTATTTT.

Ten or more counts support this clonotype. This sequence joins TRBV5-1 and TRBJ2-1, with 10 bases that match TRBD1. The trim removed 7 bases at V and 4 bases at J, leaving 14 bases unmatched. This CDR3 comprises 17 residues. Germline values: CDR1 SGHRS, CDR2 YFSETQ. CDR3 nucleotide sequence: TGCGCCAGCGGACAGGGGGGTGGGGATCCAGTGTACAATGAGCAGTTCTTC. It encodes CASGQGGGDPVYNEQFF. Based on the CDR3 plus reference TRBV5-1 and TRBJ2-1, the full variable domain is KAGVTQTPRYLIKTRGQQVTLSCSPISGHRSVSWYQQTPGQGLQFLFEYFSETQRNKGNFPGRFSGRQFSNSRSEMNVSTLELGDSALYLCASGQGGGDPVYNEQFFGPGTRLTVL.

The CDR3 here is CAWSAEGAQPQHF. In DNA, the CDR3 is TGTGCCTGGAGCGCAGAGGGGGCACAGCCCCAGCATTTT. The chain has TRBV30 and TRBJ1-5; 7 nucleotides match TRBD1. CDR3 size: 13 residues. The germline gives CDR1 GTSNPN, CDR2 SVGIG (reference sequence). V lost 3 bases to trimming and J lost 7 bases; unmatched junction nucleotides: 6.

A word on this clonotype: One end of the junction is discordant with germline, which a read error may explain. This sequence joins TRBV15 and TRBJ2-5; 9 nucleotides align to TRBD1. The CDR3 totals 15 residues. From germline, CDR1 is LNHNV and CDR2 YYDKDF (reference sequence). The CDR3 DNA sequence: TGTGCCACCACCGCCTGGACAGGGGACCATGAGACCCAGTACTTC. This encodes CATTAWTGDHETQYF.

This clonotype was seen more than once but under ten times. The V gene is TRBV7-2, the J gene TRBJ2-7; tentative D call: TRBD2 (5 bases). CDR1 is SGHTA and CDR2 is FQGNSA in the germline V gene. V was clipped by 4 bases and J by 3 bases, with 13 bases between them. This CDR3 is 14 amino acids long. This chain's CDR3 is CASSSEGAVYEQYF. The CDR3 nucleotides read TGTGCCAGCAGCTCCGAGGGCGCTGTCTACGAGCAGTACTTC.

This clonotype was observed a handful of times. The CDR3 loop reads CATSGQGFRETQYF. CDR3 nucleotide sequence: TGTGCCACCAGCGGACAGGGTTTTAGGGAGACCCAGTACTTC. The chain links TRBV15 to TRBJ2-5; 8 bases match TRBD1. The length of the CDR3 is 14 residues. Germline CDR1 is LNHNV and CDR2 is YYDKDF (reference sequence). The V segment lost 5 bases and the J segment 5 bases; nucleotides outside the gene matches: 7.

This clonotype occurred many times. V gene TRBV3-1 combines with J gene TRBJ2-2; D may match TRBD1 or TRBD2 (5 bases each). V was trimmed by 8 bases and J by 8 bases, leaving 18 bases between them. Germline-derived CDR1 and CDR2 are LGHDT and YNNKEL (reference sequence). The CDR3 has 14 residues. In nucleotides, the CDR3 is TGTGCCAGCCGAGAGGGACCCTTTGGAGGGGAGCTGTTTTTT. Residues: CASREGPFGGELFF. Supplemented by reference TRBV3-1 and TRBJ2-2, the full variable domain reads DTAVSQTPKYLVTQMGNDKSIKCEQNLGHDTMYWYKQDSKKFLKIMFSYNNKELIINETVPNRFSPKSPDKAHLNLHINSLELGDSAVYFCASREGPFGGELFFGEGSRLTVL.

The V and J genes are TRBV28 and TRBJ1-2, with no clear D. Trimming took 6 bases from V and 2 from J, leaving 19 bases between them. The germline V gene has CDR1 MDHEN and CDR2 SYDVKM. This CDR3 is 16 amino acids long. The CDR3 DNA reads as TGTGCCAGCAGCCCGGAAGGAGTCATCCGCAACTATGGCTACACCTTC. Its protein is CASSPEGVIRNYGYTF.